This T cell receptor beta chain stems from a study of breast tumors, draining lymph nodes, adjacent tissues. This clonotype was counted many times. The antigen remains unidentified. Study results and caveats: Data only fit, rather than demonstrated, lymph node origin of most tumor T cells. Tumor repertoires ranked between lymph nodes and nontumor tissue in diversity, with V and J gene preferences.

One entry per CDR3 protein, called by TCRdb with MiXCR from the multiplex PCR reads. This table has some 170,000 distinct CDR3 sequences, more than 25% appearing once. Breast cancer patients provided tissue from their axillary draining lymph nodes. The V and J ends lost 5 bases and 0 bases respectively, with 17 bases between them. The germline gives CDR1 SGHAT, CDR2 FQNNGV. This CDR3 is built from 16 residues. This chain joins TRBV11-2 and TRBJ2-7; either TRBD1 or TRBD2 may supply D (5 bases each). Material for sequencing was axillary lymph node tissue. This clonotype was obtained from a female donor with breast cancer. Some clones in this sample may be carry-over from other donors' samples. CDR3 in DNA: TGTGCCAGCAGCACTAACACCGGGACGCTCTCCTACGAGCAGTACTTC. It codes for CASSTNTGTLSYEQYF.